The clone carrying this T cell receptor (beta chain) occurred many times. Amplification of TCR beta CDR3 regions was performed using RNA transcripts as template. During a first-round RT-PCR of the TCR CDR3, the HTBI primer set was used. TCRdb fed the multiplex PCR reads into MiXCR, producing one record per CDR3 protein. The sample holds about 350,000 distinct CDR3 sequences; approximately 16% are singletons and the top ten take roughly 19%. Germline assignment: CDR1 SGHRS and CDR2 YFSETQ. V gave up 0 bases and J gave up 3 bases, with 10 bases separating them. The CDR3 runs 15 residues. This sample was included in a study of T cells in Graves' hyperthyroidism and ophthalmopathy. For the study at large: It was at initial diagnosis, before any treatment, that peripheral blood was collected.

On the basis of clinical symptoms, serum thyroxine and TRAb, thyroid ultrasound and orbital computed tomography, diagnoses were made. This clonotype was sampled from an older woman with Graves' ophthalmopathy. The sample consisted of blood. This chain joins TRBV5-1 and TRBJ1-5; tentative D call: TRBD1 (5 bases). The DNA of the CDR3 is TGCGCCAGCAGCTTGGGGCAGGGAAACAATCAGCCCCAGCATTTT. It encodes CASSLGQGNNQPQHF. Filled out from reference TRBV5-1 and TRBJ1-5, the complete variable domain reads KAGVTQTPRYLIKTRGQQVTLSCSPISGHRSVSWYQQTPGQGLQFLFEYFSETQRNKGNFPGRFSGRQFSNSRSEMNVSTLELGDSALYLCASSLGQGNNQPQHFGDGTRLSIL.